This T cell receptor (beta chain) appears in the sequencing data of a study of blood T cell repertoires in COVID-19. The CDR3 sequence is 13 residues long. V gave up 7 bases and J gave up 4 bases, with 13 bases separating them. Germline-derived CDR1 and CDR2 are MNHEY and SMNVEV (reference sequence). Some clones are missing from TCRdb's copy, which holds only in-frame ones; the method was immunoSEQ multiplex PCR. The table lists some 140,000 clones, approximately 88% of them singletons. The chain joins TRBV27 to TRBJ2-5, with D possibly being TRBD2 (7 bases). The sample was PBMCs or T cells enriched from blood (not recorded which). This sequence originates from a man aged 40-50 years with acute COVID-19. The CDR3 DNA sequence: TGTGCCAGCACGCGGAGGGGGGGAGAGACCCAGTACTTC. Amino acids: CASTRRGGETQYF.